A selection of T cell receptor beta chains follows, all from one sample in a study of shared clonotypes between healthy human individuals. Produced via immunoSEQ multiplex PCR; TCRdb's table is partial and in-frame only. The sample carries 450,000 or so clones, 75% to 80% recorded once. Source material: PBMCs. Receptor source: a woman aged 40-49 years in good health. Some clones in this sample may be carry-over from other donors' samples. Each CDR3 is given without its conserved first and last residue. Fields, in order: CDR3 protein, clone size, J gene, V gene, CDR3 length. Clone sizes are given selectively: once, few, many, or a class where the clone is expanded.

CDR3 protein: ASSPRGDGSSYEQY; clone size: -; J gene: TRBJ2-7; V gene: TRBV9; CDR3 length: 14
CDR3 protein: ASSLGVQYEQY; clone size: -; J gene: TRBJ2-7; V gene: TRBV11-1; CDR3 length: 11
CDR3 protein: ASSLDAHVYQETQY; clone size: once; J gene: TRBJ2-5; V gene: TRBV11-3; CDR3 length: 14
CDR3 protein: ASSIHPGGVAYEQY; clone size: -; J gene: TRBJ2-7; V gene: TRBV19; CDR3 length: 14
CDR3 protein: ASSPFLAGELF; clone size: -; J gene: TRBJ2-2; V gene: TRBV28; CDR3 length: 11
CDR3 protein: AGRGSIGDNEQF; clone size: -; J gene: TRBJ2-1; V gene: TRBV5-1; CDR3 length: 12
CDR3 protein: ASSVQVSGDYGYT; clone size: -; J gene: TRBJ1-2; V gene: TRBV5-1; CDR3 length: 13
CDR3 protein: ASSFTGFQPQH; clone size: -; J gene: TRBJ1-5; V gene: TRBV28; CDR3 length: 11
CDR3 protein: ASSVRGVSTDTQY; clone size: -; J gene: TRBJ2-3; V gene: TRBV9; CDR3 length: 13
CDR3 protein: ASSPDRGLNYGYT; clone size: once; J gene: TRBJ1-2; V gene: TRBV5-6; CDR3 length: 13
CDR3 protein: ASSYSGQRFYGYT; clone size: once; J gene: TRBJ1-2; V gene: TRBV6-5; CDR3 length: 13
CDR3 protein: ASSETQVWQPQH; clone size: -; J gene: TRBJ1-5; V gene: TRBV6-1; CDR3 length: 12
CDR3 protein: ASSQVFGGGGTEAF; clone size: -; J gene: TRBJ1-1; V gene: TRBV4-3; CDR3 length: 14
CDR3 protein: SVGPSGLGNEQF; clone size: -; J gene: TRBJ2-1; V gene: TRBV29-1; CDR3 length: 12
CDR3 protein: ASSGRGSGTGELF; clone size: once; J gene: TRBJ2-2; V gene: TRBV5-1; CDR3 length: 13
CDR3 protein: ASSGGGAGANVLT; clone size: -; J gene: TRBJ2-6; V gene: TRBV28; CDR3 length: 13
CDR3 protein: SVEDGEASYEQY; clone size: -; J gene: TRBJ2-7; V gene: TRBV29-1; CDR3 length: 12
CDR3 protein: ASSSYAGFGDTQY; clone size: -; J gene: TRBJ2-3; V gene: TRBV18; CDR3 length: 13
CDR3 protein: ASSFDRIHGIRGNQPQH; clone size: -; J gene: TRBJ1-5; V gene: TRBV28; CDR3 length: 17
CDR3 protein: ASAVRGAYEQY; clone size: once; J gene: TRBJ2-7; V gene: TRBV6-1; CDR3 length: 11
CDR3 protein: ASEGAGYEQY; clone size: -; J gene: TRBJ2-7; V gene: TRBV6-6; CDR3 length: 10
CDR3 protein: ASSVAGQETQY; clone size: -; J gene: TRBJ2-5; V gene: TRBV9; CDR3 length: 11
CDR3 protein: ASSLSGWLYEQY; clone size: -; J gene: TRBJ2-7; V gene: TRBV28; CDR3 length: 12
CDR3 protein: ASSFRTSGTDEQF; clone size: -; J gene: TRBJ2-1; V gene: TRBV7-7; CDR3 length: 13
CDR3 protein: ASSLIRGSGELF; clone size: -; J gene: TRBJ2-2; V gene: TRBV7-9; CDR3 length: 12
CDR3 protein: ASSLNGGTGELF; clone size: -; J gene: TRBJ2-2; V gene: TRBV7-8; CDR3 length: 12
CDR3 protein: ASSPTSPPYEQY; clone size: -; J gene: TRBJ2-7; V gene: TRBV5-1; CDR3 length: 12
CDR3 protein: ASGSGLAGSYNEQF; clone size: -; J gene: TRBJ2-1; V gene: TRBV12-5; CDR3 length: 14
CDR3 protein: ASQSGGRQF; clone size: -; J gene: TRBJ2-1; V gene: TRBV25-1; CDR3 length: 9
CDR3 protein: ASSLAGGRGPYEQY; clone size: -; J gene: TRBJ2-7; V gene: TRBV5-4; CDR3 length: 14
CDR3 protein: ASRGTSVGELF; clone size: -; J gene: TRBJ2-2; V gene: TRBV27; CDR3 length: 11
CDR3 protein: ASNRDFRTGELF; clone size: -; J gene: TRBJ2-2; V gene: TRBV19; CDR3 length: 12
CDR3 protein: ASSSPLSAVYEQY; clone size: -; J gene: -; V gene: TRBV6-6; CDR3 length: 13
CDR3 protein: ASSSGQQETQY; clone size: -; J gene: TRBJ2-5; V gene: TRBV5-1; CDR3 length: 11
CDR3 protein: ASPLQGTVCEQY; clone size: many; J gene: TRBJ2-7; V gene: TRBV28; CDR3 length: 12
CDR3 protein: ASSYPNSYEQY; clone size: many; J gene: -; V gene: TRBV28; CDR3 length: 11
CDR3 protein: ASSLDRGRAF; clone size: -; J gene: TRBJ1-1; V gene: TRBV7-2; CDR3 length: 10
CDR3 protein: ASSDLDRDIYEQY; clone size: -; J gene: TRBJ2-7; V gene: TRBV2; CDR3 length: 13
CDR3 protein: ASSRDNSGNTIY; clone size: many; J gene: TRBJ1-3; V gene: TRBV2; CDR3 length: 12
CDR3 protein: AGQQGLREKLF; clone size: -; J gene: TRBJ1-4; V gene: TRBV30; CDR3 length: 11
CDR3 protein: ASSLGPGEGTQY; clone size: -; J gene: TRBJ2-5; V gene: TRBV5-1; CDR3 length: 12